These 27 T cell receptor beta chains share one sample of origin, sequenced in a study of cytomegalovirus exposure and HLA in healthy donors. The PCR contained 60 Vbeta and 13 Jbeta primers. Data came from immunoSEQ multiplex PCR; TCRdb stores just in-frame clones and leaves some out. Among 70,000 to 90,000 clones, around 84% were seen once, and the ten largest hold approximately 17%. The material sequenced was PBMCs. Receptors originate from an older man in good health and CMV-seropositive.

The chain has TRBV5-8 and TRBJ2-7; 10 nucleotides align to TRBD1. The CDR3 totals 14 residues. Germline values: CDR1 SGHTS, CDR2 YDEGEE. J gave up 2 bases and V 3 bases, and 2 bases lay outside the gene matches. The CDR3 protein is CASSSGTGAYEQYF. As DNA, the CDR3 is TGTGCCAGCAGCTCCGGGACAGGGGCCTACGAGCAGTACTTC.

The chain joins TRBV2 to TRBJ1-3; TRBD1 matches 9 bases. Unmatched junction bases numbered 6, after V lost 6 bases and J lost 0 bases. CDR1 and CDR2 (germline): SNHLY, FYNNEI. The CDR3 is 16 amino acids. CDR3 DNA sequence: TGTGCCAGCAGGGGGACAGGGCCCATCTCTGGAAACACCATATATTTT. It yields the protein CASRGTGPISGNTIYF.

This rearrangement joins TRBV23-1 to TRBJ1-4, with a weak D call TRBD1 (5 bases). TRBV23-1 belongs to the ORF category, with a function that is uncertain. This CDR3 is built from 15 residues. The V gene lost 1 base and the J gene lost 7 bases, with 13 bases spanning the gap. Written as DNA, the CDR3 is TGCGCCAGCAGTCAATTTATCCAGGGTGGTGAAAAACTGTTTTTT. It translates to CASSQFIQGGEKLFF.

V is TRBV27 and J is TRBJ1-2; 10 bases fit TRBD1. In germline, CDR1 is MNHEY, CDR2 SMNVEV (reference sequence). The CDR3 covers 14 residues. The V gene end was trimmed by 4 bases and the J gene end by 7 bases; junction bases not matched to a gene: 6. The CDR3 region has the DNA TGTGCCAGCAGTTCGGGACAGGGGTTGTTTGGCTACACCTTC. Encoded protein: CASSSGQGLFGYTF.

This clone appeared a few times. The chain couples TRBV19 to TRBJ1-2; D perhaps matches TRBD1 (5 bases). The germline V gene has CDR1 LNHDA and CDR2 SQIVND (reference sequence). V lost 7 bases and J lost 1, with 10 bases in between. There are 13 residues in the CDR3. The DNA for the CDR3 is TGTGCCAGTAACCCAAGGGGTAACTATGGCTACACCTTC. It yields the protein CASNPRGNYGYTF. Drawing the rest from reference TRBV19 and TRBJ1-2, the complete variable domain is DGGITQSPKYLFRKEGQNVTLSCEQNLNHDAMYWYRQDPGQGLRLIYYSQIVNDFQKGDIAEGYSVSREKKESFPLTVTSAQKNPTAFYLCASNPRGNYGYTFGSGTRLTVV.

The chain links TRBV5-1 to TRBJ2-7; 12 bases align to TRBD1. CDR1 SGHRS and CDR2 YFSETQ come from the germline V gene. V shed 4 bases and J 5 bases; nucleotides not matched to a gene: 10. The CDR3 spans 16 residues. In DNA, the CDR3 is TGCGCCAGCAGCAAGGGACAGGGGGCGGGGAGGGACGAGCAGTACTTC. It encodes CASSKGQGAGRDEQYF.

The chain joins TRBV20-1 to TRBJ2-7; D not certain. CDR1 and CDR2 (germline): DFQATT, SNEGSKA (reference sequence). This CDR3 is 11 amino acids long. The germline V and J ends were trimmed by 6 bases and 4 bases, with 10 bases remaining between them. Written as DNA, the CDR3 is TGCAGTGCCCCGACACGTTACGAGCAGTACTTC. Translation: CSAPTRYEQYF.

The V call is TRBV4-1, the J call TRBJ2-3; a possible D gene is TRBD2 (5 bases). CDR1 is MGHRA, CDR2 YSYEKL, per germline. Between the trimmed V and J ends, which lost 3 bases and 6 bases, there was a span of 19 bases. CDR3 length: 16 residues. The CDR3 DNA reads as TGCGCCAGCAGCCAGGAAGACGAGCCCGGAGGTGATACGCAGTATTTT. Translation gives CASSQEDEPGGDTQYF.

The CDR3 DNA follows: TGTGCCAGCAGCACCCATACCGGGACACAGGGCTACACCTTC. This sequence encodes CASSTHTGTQGYTF. The chain combines TRBV7-2 with TRBJ1-2; TRBD1 is a possible D gene (6 bases). With 5 bases removed from V and 8 bases from J, the gap between germline ends came to 18 bases. Germline V gives CDR1 SGHTA, CDR2 FQGNSA. The CDR3 length is 14 residues.

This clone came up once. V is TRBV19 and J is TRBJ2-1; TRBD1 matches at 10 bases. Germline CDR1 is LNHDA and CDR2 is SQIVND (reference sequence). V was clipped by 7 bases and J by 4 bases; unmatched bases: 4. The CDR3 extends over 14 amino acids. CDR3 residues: CASNDRGPYNEQFF. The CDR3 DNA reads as TGTGCCAGTAACGACAGGGGGCCTTACAATGAGCAGTTCTTC.

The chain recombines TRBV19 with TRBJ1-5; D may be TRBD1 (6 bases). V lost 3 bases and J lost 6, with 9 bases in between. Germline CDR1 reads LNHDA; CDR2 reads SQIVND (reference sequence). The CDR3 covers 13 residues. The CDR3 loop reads CASSMDSSQPQHF. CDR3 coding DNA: TGTGCCAGTAGTATGGACAGTTCTCAGCCCCAGCATTTT.

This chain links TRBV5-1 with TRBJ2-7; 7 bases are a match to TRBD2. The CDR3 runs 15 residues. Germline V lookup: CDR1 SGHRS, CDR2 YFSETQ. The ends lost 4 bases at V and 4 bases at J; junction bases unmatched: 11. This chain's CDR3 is CASSRTGERDYEQYF. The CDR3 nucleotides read TGCGCCAGCAGCCGGACCGGAGAGCGGGATTACGAGCAGTACTTC.

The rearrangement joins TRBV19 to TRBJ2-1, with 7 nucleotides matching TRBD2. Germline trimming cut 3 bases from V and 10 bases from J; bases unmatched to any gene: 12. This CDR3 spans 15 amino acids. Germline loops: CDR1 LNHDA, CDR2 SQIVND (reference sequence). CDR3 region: CASSMVAGPTSEQFF. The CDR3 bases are TGTGCCAGTAGTATGGTAGCGGGCCCAACTTCGGAGCAGTTCTTC.

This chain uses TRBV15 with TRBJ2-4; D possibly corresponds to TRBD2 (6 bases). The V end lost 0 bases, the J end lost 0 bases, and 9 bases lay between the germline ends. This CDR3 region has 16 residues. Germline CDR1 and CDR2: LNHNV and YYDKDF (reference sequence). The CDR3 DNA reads TGTGCCACCAGCAGAGAAACAGCGGGAGCCAAAAACATTCAGTACTTC. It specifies CATSRETAGAKNIQYF.

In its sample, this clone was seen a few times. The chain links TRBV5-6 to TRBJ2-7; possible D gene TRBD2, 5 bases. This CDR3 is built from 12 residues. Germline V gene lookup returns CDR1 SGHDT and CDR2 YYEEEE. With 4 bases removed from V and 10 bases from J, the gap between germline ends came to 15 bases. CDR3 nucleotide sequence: TGTGCCAGCAGCATACCGGGATCCAGTCAGTACTTC. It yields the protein CASSIPGSSQYF.

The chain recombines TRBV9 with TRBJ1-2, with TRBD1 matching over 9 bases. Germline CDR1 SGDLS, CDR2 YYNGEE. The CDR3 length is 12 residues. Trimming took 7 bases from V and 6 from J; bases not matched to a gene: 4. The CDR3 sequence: CASARDRDGYTF. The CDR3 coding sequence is TGTGCCAGCGCCCGGGACAGGGATGGCTACACCTTC. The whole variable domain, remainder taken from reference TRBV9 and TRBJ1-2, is DSGVTQTPKHLITATGQRVTLRCSPRSGDLSVYWYQQSLDQGLQFLIQYYNGEERAKGNILERFSAQQFPDLHSELNLSSLELGDSALYFCASARDRDGYTFGSGTRLTVV.

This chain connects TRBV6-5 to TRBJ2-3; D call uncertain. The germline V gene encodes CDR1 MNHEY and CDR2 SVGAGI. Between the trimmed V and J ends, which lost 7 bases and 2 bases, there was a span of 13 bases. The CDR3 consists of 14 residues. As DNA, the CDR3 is TGTGCCAGCAAGGAGCGATACAACACAGATACGCAGTATTTT. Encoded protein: CASKERYNTDTQYF.

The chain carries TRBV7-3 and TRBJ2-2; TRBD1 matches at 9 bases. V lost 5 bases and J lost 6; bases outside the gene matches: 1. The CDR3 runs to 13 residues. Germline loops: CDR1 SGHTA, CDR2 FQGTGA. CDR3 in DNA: TGTGCCAGCAGCGGGGACAGGGCCGGGGAGCTGTTTTTT. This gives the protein CASSGDRAGELFF.

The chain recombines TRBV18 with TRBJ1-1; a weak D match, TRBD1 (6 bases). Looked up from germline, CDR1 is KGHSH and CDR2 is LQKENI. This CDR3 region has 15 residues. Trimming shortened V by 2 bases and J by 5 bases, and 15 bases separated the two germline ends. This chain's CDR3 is CASSPFEEGGTEAFF. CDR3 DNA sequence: TGTGCCAGCTCACCATTCGAGGAGGGGGGGACTGAAGCTTTCTTT.

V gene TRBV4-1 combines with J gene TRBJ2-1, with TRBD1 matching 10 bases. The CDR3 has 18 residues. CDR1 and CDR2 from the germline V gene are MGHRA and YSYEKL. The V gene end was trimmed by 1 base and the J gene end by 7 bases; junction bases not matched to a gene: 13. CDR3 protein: CASSQGNPGTGASNEQFF. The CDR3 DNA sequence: TGCGCCAGCAGCCAAGGAAACCCCGGGACAGGGGCTAGTAATGAGCAGTTCTTC.

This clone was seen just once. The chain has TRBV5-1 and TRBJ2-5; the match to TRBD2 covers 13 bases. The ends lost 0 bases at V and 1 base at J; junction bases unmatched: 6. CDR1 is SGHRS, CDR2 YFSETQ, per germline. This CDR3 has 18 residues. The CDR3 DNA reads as TGCGCCAGCAGCTTGGGGCCTACTAGCGGGGGGGGCCAAGAGACCCAGTACTTC. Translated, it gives CASSLGPTSGGGQETQYF.

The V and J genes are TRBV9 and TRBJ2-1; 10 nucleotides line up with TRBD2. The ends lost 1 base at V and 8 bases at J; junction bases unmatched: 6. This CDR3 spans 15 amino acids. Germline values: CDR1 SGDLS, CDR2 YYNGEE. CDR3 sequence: CASSVTPSGSDEQFF. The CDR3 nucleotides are TGTGCCAGCAGCGTAACCCCTAGCGGGAGCGATGAGCAGTTCTTC.

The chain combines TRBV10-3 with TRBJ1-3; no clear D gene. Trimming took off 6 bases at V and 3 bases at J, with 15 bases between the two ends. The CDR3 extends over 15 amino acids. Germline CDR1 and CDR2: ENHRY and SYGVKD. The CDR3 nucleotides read TGTGCCATCAGGGCGATAACTAGAGGTGGAAACACCATATATTTT. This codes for CAIRAITRGGNTIYF.

Here the CDR3 reads CASSLGSGGRETQYF. The CDR3, as DNA: TGTGCCAGCAGCTTAGGGTCAGGGGGCAGGGAGACCCAGTACTTC. This rearrangement joins TRBV7-9 to TRBJ2-5, with 8 nucleotides matching TRBD1. Germline values: CDR1 SEHNR, CDR2 FQNEAQ (reference sequence). V gave up 1 base and J gave up 5 bases; unmatched junction bases: 6. CDR3 length equals 15 residues.

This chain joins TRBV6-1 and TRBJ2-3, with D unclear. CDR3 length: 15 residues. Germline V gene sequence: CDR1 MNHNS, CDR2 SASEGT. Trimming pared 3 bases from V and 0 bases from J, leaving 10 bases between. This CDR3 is CASSERTVSTDTQYF. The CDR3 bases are TGTGCCAGCAGTGAGAGAACCGTTAGCACAGATACGCAGTATTTT.

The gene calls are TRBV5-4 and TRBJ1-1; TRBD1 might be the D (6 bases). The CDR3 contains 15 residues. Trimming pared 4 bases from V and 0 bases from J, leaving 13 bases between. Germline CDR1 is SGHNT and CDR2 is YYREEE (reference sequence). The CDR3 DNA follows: TGTGCCAGCAGCCTACAGGGATTGATGAACACTGAAGCTTTCTTT. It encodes CASSLQGLMNTEAFF.

For the CDR3, the DNA is TGTGCCTGCGGGACAGGGCATTATCCCCAGCATTTT. As protein: CACGTGHYPQHF. The rearrangement joins TRBV28 to TRBJ1-5, with TRBD1 identical over 9 bases. The germline V gene encodes CDR1 MDHEN and CDR2 SYDVKM. This CDR3 has 12 amino acids. V lost 11 bases, J lost 10 bases, and 9 bases stayed unmatched.